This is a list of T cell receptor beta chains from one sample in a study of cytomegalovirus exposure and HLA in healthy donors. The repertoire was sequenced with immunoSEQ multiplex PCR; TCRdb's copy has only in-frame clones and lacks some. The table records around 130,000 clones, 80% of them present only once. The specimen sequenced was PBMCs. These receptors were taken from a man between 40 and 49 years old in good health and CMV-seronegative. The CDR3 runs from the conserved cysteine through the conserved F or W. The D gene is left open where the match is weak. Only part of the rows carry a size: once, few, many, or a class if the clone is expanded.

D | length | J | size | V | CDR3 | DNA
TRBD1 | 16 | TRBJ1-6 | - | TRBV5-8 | CASSLDRGSYNSPLHF | TGTGCCAGCAGCTTGGACAGGGGTTCCTATAATTCACCCCTCCACTTT
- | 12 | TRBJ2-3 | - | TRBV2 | CASSESADTQYF | TGTGCCAGCAGTGAAAGCGCTGATACGCAGTATTTT
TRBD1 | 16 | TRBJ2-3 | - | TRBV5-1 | CASSLGQGPHTDTQYF | TGCGCCAGCAGCCTCGGACAGGGTCCTCACACAGATACGCAGTATTTT
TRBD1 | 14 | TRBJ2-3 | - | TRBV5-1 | CASSLGTGVNTQYF | TGCGCCAGCAGCTTGGGGACAGGGGTGAATACGCAGTATTTT
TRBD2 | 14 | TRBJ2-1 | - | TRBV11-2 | CASSWRGDYNEQFF | TGTGCCAGCAGCTGGCGGGGGGACTACAATGAGCAGTTCTTC
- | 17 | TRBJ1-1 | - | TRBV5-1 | CASSLVPSTGMNTEAFF | TGCGCCAGCAGCTTGGTCCCCTCGACAGGCATGAACACTGAAGCTTTCTTT
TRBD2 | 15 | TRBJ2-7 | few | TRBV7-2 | CASSRTGTNPYEQYF | TGTGCCAGCAGCCGAACCGGGACTAACCCCTACGAGCAGTACTTC
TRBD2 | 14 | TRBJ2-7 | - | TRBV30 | CAWSATSGAYEQYF | TGTGCCTGGAGTGCTACTAGCGGGGCCTACGAGCAGTACTTC
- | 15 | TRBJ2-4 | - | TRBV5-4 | CASSLGGVGKNIQYF | TGTGCCAGCAGCTTGGGTGGAGTGGGCAAAAACATTCAGTACTTC
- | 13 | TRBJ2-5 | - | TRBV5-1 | CASSLFPEETQYF | TGCGCCAGCAGCTTATTTCCCGAAGAGACCCAGTACTTC
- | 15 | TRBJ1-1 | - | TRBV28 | CASSELPHLNTEAFF | TGTGCCAGCAGTGAACTACCCCACCTGAACACTGAAGCTTTCTTT
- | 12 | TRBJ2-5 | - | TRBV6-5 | CASSTGWETQYF | TGTGCCAGCAGTACAGGGTGGGAGACCCAGTACTTC
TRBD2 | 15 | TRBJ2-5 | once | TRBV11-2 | CASSYHPGGEETQYF | TGTGCCAGCAGCTACCACCCGGGGGGGGAAGAGACCCAGTACTTC
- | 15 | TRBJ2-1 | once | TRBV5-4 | CASSFLGLRTGEQFF | TGTGCCAGCAGCTTCTTAGGACTTCGAACGGGTGAGCAGTTCTTC
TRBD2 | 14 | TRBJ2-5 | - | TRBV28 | CASSPSAGVETQYF | TGTGCCAGCAGTCCCTCGGCGGGAGTGGAGACCCAGTACTTC
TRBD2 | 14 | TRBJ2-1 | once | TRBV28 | CASRTGGSYNEQFF | TGTGCCAGCAGGACGGGGGGCTCCTACAATGAGCAGTTCTTC
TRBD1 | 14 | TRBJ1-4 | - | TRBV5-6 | CASSSTKQGQKLFF | TGTGCCAGCAGCTCAACCAAACAGGGGCAAAAACTGTTTTTT
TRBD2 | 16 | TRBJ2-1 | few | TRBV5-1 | CASSPGSGGAYNEQFF | TGCGCCAGCAGCCCCGGCAGCGGGGGGGCCTACAATGAGCAGTTCTTC
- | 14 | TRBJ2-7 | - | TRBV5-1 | CASSSMEGSYEQYF | TGCGCCAGCAGTTCAATGGAGGGGTCCTACGAGCAGTACTTC
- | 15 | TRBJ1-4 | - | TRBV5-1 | CASSSRDYLNEKLFF | TGCGCCAGCAGCTCCCGGGACTATTTAAATGAAAAACTGTTTTTT
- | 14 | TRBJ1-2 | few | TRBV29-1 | CSVEEEGPRGGYTF | TGCAGCGTTGAAGAGGAGGGGCCCCGTGGGGGCTACACCTTC
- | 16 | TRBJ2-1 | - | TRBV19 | CASSIGGPPLDNEQFF | TGTGCCAGTAGTATAGGAGGCCCCCCCCTAGACAATGAGCAGTTCTTC
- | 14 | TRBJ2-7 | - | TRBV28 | CASSDPGGIYEQYF | TGTGCCAGCAGTGACCCAGGGGGGATATACGAGCAGTACTTC
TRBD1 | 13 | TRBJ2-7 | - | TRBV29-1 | CSAGTDIHYEQYF | TGCAGCGCAGGGACAGATATACACTACGAGCAGTACTTC
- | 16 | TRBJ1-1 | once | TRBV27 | CASSSTWGGADTEAFF | TGTGCCAGCAGTTCGACCTGGGGGGGTGCCGACACTGAAGCTTTCTTT
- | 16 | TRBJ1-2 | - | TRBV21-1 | CASSKVHVGTGYGYTF | TGTGCCAGCAGCAAAGTACACGTGGGGACAGGGTATGGCTACACCTTC
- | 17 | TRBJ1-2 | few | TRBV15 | CATSRGGTSFLVDGYTF | TGTGCCACCAGCAGAGGAGGTACATCCTTCCTAGTTGATGGCTACACCTTC
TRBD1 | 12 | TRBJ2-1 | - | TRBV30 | CAHRGQGNEQFF | TGTGCCCACAGGGGGCAGGGCAATGAGCAGTTCTTC
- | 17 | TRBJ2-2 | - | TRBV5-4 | CASSFPSTGTAGGELFF | TGTGCCAGCAGCTTCCCCTCTACCGGGACTGCAGGCGGGGAGCTGTTTTTT
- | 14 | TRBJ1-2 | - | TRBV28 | CASRQITDGNGYTF | TGTGCCAGCAGACAGATCACCGACGGTAATGGCTACACCTTC
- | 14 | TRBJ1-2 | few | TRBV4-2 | CASSQGATDYGYTF | TGTGCCAGCAGCCAAGGGGCGACGGACTATGGCTACACCTTC
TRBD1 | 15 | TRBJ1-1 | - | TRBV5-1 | CASSIMTGSSGKAFF | TGCGCCAGCAGCATAATGACAGGGTCCTCAGGTAAAGCTTTCTTT
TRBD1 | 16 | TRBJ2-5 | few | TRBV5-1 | CASSPGWDRSQETQYF | TGCGCCAGCAGCCCCGGGTGGGACAGGAGCCAAGAGACCCAGTACTTC
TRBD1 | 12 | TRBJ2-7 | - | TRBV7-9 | CASSRGQSEQYF | TGTGCCAGCAGCCGGGGACAGAGCGAGCAGTACTTC
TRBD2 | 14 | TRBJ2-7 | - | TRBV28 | CASSHGTNPYEQYF | TGTGCCAGCAGCCATGGGACTAATCCCTACGAGCAGTACTTC
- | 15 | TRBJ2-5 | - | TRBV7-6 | CASSLPSGVQETQYF | TGTGCCAGCAGCTTACCATCAGGGGTCCAAGAGACCCAGTACTTC
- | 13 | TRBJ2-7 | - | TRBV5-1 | CASSLVPGSEQYF | TGCGCCAGCAGCTTGGTTCCGGGGTCCGAGCAGTACTTC